The source of this T cell receptor (beta chain) is a study of blood T cell repertoires in COVID-19. Study-wide background: Samples of COVID-19 (acute and convalescent) were obtained from the United States, Italy and Spain. PBMCs, B-cell-depleted T cells, or T cells were the source of the cDNA or gDNA that made up the material.

In the authors' workflow: Nucleated cell number was recorded as an estimate derived from reference gene primer amplification. The data were produced by immunoSEQ multiplex PCR, yet TCRdb's version contains in-frame clones alone and is incomplete. For V, J and clone size, that table is used; D and trimming come from the DNA. The profile shows 250,000 to 350,000 clones, 86% of them singletons. V lost 4 bases and J 2 bases, leaving 28 bases between the germline ends. The CDR3 length is 20 residues. Germline V gene lookup returns CDR1 SGHTS and CDR2 YDEGEE. This chain connects TRBV5-8 to TRBJ1-5, with a possible D match to TRBD1 (5 bases). Sequencing was done on a sample of peripheral blood. This TCR came from a woman aged 25 to 39 with active or convalescent COVID-19. The CDR3 region has the DNA TGTGCCAGCAGCCGATTACTTTGGGCCACAGCTGAAGGGGGCAATCAGCCCCAGCATTTT. Encoded protein: CASSRLLWATAEGGNQPQHF. Supplemented by reference TRBV5-8 and TRBJ1-5, the full variable domain reads EAGVTQSPTHLIKTRGQQATLRCSPISGHTSVYWYQQALGLGLQFLLWYDEGEERNRGNFPPRFSGRQFPNYSSELNVNALELEDSALYLCASSRLLWATAEGGNQPQHFGDGTRLSIL.